The rows below give T cell receptor beta chains drawn from one sample of a study of blood T cells in healthy people across ages. TCRdb fed the 5' RACE reads into MiXCR, producing one record per CDR3 protein. The sample includes fewer than 2,000,000 distinct CDR3 sequences, around 35% of them seen just once. Sequencing used blood. The receptors shown here come from a woman aged 25 to 45 in good health. Both conserved end residues are part of each CDR3. Fields, in order: CDR3 protein, CDR3 DNA, V gene, D gene, J gene, clone size. D genes are given only for firm matches. Rows give clone size only sometimes, using once, few, many, or a class for an expanded clone.

CDR3 protein: CASSSPQGSGRSDTQYF
CDR3 DNA: TGTGCCAGCAGCTCCCCGCAGGGTAGCGGGAGATCAGATACGCAGTATTTT
V gene: TRBV7-6
D gene: TRBD2
J gene: TRBJ2-3
clone size: NA

CDR3 protein: CATSPGDRVKRETQYF
CDR3 DNA: TGTGCCACCAGCCCGGGAGACAGAGTAAAGAGAGAGACCCAGTACTTC
V gene: TRBV15
D gene: NA
J gene: TRBJ2-5
clone size: NA

CDR3 protein: CASSFINRVRGEVGYTF
CDR3 DNA: TGTGCCAGCAGTTTTATCAACCGGGTCCGGGGTGAGGTTGGCTACACCTTC
V gene: TRBV27
D gene: NA
J gene: TRBJ1-2
clone size: NA

CDR3 protein: CASSQGRDRQYF
CDR3 DNA: TGTGCCAGCAGCCAAGGGCGGGACAGGCAGTACTTC
V gene: TRBV3-1
D gene: NA
J gene: TRBJ2-7
clone size: NA

CDR3 protein: CSAHAGTSTDTQYF
CDR3 DNA: TGCAGTGCGCACGCCGGGACTAGCACAGATACGCAGTATTTT
V gene: TRBV20-1
D gene: NA
J gene: TRBJ2-3
clone size: NA

CDR3 protein: CSASPRGIHEQYF
CDR3 DNA: TGCAGTGCTAGTCCCAGGGGCATCCACGAGCAGTACTTC
V gene: TRBV20-1
D gene: NA
J gene: TRBJ2-7
clone size: NA

CDR3 protein: CASSHLQGDQPQHF
CDR3 DNA: TGCGCCAGCAGCCACTTACAGGGGGATCAGCCCCAGCATTTT
V gene: TRBV4-1
D gene: TRBD1
J gene: TRBJ1-5
clone size: few

CDR3 protein: CASSVRLGGHNEQFF
CDR3 DNA: TGTGCCAGCAGCGTTAGACTGGGTGGGCACAATGAGCAGTTCTTC
V gene: TRBV7-8
D gene: NA
J gene: TRBJ2-1
clone size: NA

CDR3 protein: CAISPTIRHEQYF
CDR3 DNA: TGTGCCATCAGTCCCACAATACGACACGAGCAGTACTTC
V gene: TRBV10-3
D gene: NA
J gene: TRBJ2-7
clone size: many

CDR3 protein: CASSVTSSFTDTQYF
CDR3 DNA: TGTGCCAGCAGCGTGACTAGCTCGTTCACAGATACGCAGTATTTT
V gene: TRBV6-4
D gene: TRBD2
J gene: TRBJ2-3
clone size: many

CDR3 protein: CASSQDWAGGKETQYF
CDR3 DNA: TGTGCCAGCAGCCAAGATTGGGCAGGGGGGAAAGAGACCCAGTACTTC
V gene: TRBV4-2
D gene: NA
J gene: TRBJ2-5
clone size: many

CDR3 protein: CSASVGTGGPQPQHF
CDR3 DNA: TGCAGTGCTAGCGTAGGGACAGGGGGACCCCAGCCCCAGCATTTT
V gene: TRBV20-1
D gene: TRBD1
J gene: TRBJ1-5
clone size: NA

CDR3 protein: CASSQDFGSDPQHF
CDR3 DNA: TGTGCCAGCAGCCAAGATTTTGGATCGGATCCCCAGCATTTT
V gene: TRBV3-1
D gene: NA
J gene: TRBJ1-5
clone size: NA

CDR3 protein: CSVTGQEKRRGSYEQYF
CDR3 DNA: TGCAGTGTCACGGGCCAGGAAAAACGAAGGGGCTCCTACGAGCAGTACTTC
V gene: TRBV20-1
D gene: NA
J gene: TRBJ2-7
clone size: NA

CDR3 protein: CASSGLSSTDTQYF
CDR3 DNA: TGTGCCAGCAGCGGACTATCTAGCACAGATACGCAGTATTTT
V gene: TRBV6-1
D gene: NA
J gene: TRBJ2-3
clone size: many

CDR3 protein: CASSLGFTVEETQYF
CDR3 DNA: TGTGCCAGCAGCCTAGGATTTACAGTGGAGGAGACCCAGTACTTC
V gene: TRBV3-1
D gene: NA
J gene: TRBJ2-5
clone size: few

CDR3 protein: CASSWRGGPNEKLFF
CDR3 DNA: TGTGCCAGCAGCTGGCGAGGAGGACCTAATGAAAAACTGTTTTTT
V gene: TRBV7-2
D gene: NA
J gene: TRBJ1-4
clone size: many

CDR3 protein: CASRQLATYEQYF
CDR3 DNA: TGTGCCAGCAGACAGTTGGCCACCTACGAGCAGTACTTC
V gene: TRBV6-1
D gene: NA
J gene: TRBJ2-7
clone size: NA

CDR3 protein: CASSVQAGGQETQYF
CDR3 DNA: TGTGCCAGCAGCGTACAGGCGGGGGGGCAAGAGACCCAGTACTTC
V gene: TRBV9
D gene: TRBD2
J gene: TRBJ2-5
clone size: few

CDR3 protein: CAISGGQGRNYEQYF
CDR3 DNA: TGTGCCATCAGTGGAGGACAGGGGAGAAACTACGAGCAGTACTTC
V gene: TRBV10-3
D gene: TRBD1
J gene: TRBJ2-7
clone size: few

CDR3 protein: CASSVARASYNEQFF
CDR3 DNA: TGTGCCAGCAGCGTAGCAAGGGCCTCCTACAATGAGCAGTTCTTC
V gene: TRBV9
D gene: NA
J gene: TRBJ2-1
clone size: few

CDR3 protein: CASSRNSDPGANVLTF
CDR3 DNA: TGTGCCAGCAGTAGGAATAGCGACCCTGGGGCCAACGTCCTGACTTTC
V gene: TRBV27
D gene: NA
J gene: TRBJ2-6
clone size: NA